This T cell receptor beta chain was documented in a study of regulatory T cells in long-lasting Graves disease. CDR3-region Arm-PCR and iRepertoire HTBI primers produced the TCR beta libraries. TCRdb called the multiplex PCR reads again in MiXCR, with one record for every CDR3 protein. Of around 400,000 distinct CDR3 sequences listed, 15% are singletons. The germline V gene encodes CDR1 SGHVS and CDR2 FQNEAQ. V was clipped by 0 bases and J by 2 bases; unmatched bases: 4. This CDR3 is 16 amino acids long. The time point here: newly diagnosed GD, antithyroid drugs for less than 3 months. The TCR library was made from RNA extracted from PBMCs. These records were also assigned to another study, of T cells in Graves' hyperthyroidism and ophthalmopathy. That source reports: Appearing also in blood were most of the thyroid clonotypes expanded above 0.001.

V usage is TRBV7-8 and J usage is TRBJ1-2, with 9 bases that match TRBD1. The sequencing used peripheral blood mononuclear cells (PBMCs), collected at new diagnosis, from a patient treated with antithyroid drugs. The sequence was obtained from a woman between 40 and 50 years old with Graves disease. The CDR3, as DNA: TGTGCCAGCAGCTTAGCGGGGACAGGGTTAAACTATGGCTACACCTTC. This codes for CASSLAGTGLNYGYTF.